This T cell receptor beta chain comes out of a study of blood T cell repertoires in COVID-19. Sequencing used immunoSEQ multiplex PCR; TCRdb keeps in-frame clones, though not all of them. The table includes under 300,000 clones, roughly 84% detected once. Germline CDR1 is SGHTA and CDR2 is FQGNSA. The ends were cut back, 4 bases at V and 7 bases at J, with 14 bases in the middle. The CDR3 loop spans 15 amino acids. Sequences were obtained from peripheral blood. This receptor was taken from a woman aged 40-49 years who had recovered from COVID-19. The chain links TRBV7-2 to TRBJ1-6, with TRBD1 as a possible D gene (6 bases). This CDR3 reads CASSSNRVENSPLHF. The CDR3 coding sequence is TGTGCCAGCAGCTCCAACAGGGTGGAGAATTCACCCCTCCACTTT.